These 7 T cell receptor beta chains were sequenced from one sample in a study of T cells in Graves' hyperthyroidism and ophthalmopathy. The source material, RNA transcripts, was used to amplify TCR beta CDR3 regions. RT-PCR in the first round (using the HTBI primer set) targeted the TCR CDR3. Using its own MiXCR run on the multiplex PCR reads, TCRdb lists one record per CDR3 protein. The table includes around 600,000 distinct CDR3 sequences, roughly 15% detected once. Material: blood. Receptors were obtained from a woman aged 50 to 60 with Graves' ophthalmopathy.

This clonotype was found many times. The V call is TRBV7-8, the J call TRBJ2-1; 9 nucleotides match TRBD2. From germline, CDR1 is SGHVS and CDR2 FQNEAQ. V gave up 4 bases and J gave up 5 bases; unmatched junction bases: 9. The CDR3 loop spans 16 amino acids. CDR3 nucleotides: TGTGCCAGCAGCTCGAACCCGGGACTAGCCAACAATGAGCAGTTCTTC. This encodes CASSSNPGLANNEQFF.

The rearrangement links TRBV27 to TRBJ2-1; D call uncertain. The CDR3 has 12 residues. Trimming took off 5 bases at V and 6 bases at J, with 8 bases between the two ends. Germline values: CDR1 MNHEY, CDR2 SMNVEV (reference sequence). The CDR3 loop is CASSVYGNEQFF. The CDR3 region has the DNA TGTGCCAGCAGTGTTTATGGCAATGAGCAGTTCTTC.

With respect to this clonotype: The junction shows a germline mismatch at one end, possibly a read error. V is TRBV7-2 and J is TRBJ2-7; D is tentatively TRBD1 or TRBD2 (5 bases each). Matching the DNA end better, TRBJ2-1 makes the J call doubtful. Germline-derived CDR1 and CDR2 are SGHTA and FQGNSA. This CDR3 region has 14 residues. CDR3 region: CASSQAGSSYEQFF. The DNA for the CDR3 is TGCGCCAGCAGCCAAGCAGGGAGCTCCTACGAGCAGTTCTTC.

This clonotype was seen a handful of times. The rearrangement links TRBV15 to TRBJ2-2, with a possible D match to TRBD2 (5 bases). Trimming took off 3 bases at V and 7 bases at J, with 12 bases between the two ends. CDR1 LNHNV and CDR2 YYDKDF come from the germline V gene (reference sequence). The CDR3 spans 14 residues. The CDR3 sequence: CATSSMRDDGELFF. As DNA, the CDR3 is TGTGCCACCAGCAGCATGAGGGATGACGGGGAGCTGTTTTTT.

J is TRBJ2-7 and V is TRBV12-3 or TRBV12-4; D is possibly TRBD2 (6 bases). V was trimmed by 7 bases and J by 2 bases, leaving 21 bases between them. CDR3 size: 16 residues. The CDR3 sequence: CASTRGRSGYTYEQYF. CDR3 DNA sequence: TGTGCCAGCACCAGAGGGAGGTCGGGATACACCTACGAGCAGTACTTC.

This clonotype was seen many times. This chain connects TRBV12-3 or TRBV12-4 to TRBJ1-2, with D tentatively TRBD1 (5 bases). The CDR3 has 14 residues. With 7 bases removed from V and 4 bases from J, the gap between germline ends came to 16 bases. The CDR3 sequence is CASNPGRSGYGYTF. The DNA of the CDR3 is TGTGCCAGCAATCCGGGACGGTCTGGCTATGGCTACACCTTC.

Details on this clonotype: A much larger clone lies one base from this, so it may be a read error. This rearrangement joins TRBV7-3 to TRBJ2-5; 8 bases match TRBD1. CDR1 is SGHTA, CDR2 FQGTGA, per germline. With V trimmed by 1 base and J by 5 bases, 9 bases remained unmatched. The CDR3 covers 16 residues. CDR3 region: CASSLIARTGRETQYF. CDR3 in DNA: TGTGCCAGCAGCTTAATCGCCAGGACAGGGCGGGAGACCCAGTACTTC.